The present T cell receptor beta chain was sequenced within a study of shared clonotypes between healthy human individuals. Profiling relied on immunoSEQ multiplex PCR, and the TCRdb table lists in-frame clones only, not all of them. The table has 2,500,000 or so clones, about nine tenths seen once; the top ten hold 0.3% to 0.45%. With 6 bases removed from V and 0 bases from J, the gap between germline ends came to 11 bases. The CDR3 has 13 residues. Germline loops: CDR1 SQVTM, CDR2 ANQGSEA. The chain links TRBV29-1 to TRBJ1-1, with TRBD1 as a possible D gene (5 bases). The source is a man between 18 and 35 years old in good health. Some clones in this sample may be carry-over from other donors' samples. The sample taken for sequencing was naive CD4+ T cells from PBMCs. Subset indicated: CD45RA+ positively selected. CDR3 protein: CSVHGTVNTEAFF. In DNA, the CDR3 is TGCAGCGTGCATGGGACGGTGAACACTGAAGCTTTCTTT.